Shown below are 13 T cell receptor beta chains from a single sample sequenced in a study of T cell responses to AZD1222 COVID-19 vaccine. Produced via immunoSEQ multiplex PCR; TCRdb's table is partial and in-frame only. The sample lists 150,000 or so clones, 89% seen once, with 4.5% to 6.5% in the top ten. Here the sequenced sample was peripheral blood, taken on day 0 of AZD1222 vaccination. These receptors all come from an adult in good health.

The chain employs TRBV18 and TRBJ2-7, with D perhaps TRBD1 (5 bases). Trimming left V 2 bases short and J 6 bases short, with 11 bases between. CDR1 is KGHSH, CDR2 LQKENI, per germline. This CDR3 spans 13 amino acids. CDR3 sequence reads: CASSPNQGIEQYF. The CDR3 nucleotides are TGTGCCAGCTCACCAAACCAGGGCATCGAGCAGTACTTC.

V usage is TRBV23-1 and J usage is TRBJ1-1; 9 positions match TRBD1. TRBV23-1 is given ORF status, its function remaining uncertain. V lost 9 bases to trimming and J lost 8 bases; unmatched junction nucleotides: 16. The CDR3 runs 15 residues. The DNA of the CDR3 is TGCGCCAGTAACAGGGGGCGCGGGCTGGGACCGGAAGCTTTCTTT. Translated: CASNRGRGLGPEAFF.

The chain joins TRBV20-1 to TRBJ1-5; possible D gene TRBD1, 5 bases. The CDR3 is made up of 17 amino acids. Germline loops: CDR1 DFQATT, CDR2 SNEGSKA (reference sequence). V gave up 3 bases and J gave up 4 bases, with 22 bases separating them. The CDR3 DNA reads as TGCAGTGCTAGTGACTTGCGGGACTTTTCGGGGAATCAGCCCCAGCATTTT. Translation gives CSASDLRDFSGNQPQHF.

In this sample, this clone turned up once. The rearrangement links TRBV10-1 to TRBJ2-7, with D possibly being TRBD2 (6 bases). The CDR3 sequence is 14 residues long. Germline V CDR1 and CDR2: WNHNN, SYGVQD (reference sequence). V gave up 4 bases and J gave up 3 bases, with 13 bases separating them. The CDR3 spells CASSARPGVYEQYF. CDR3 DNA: TGCGCCAGCAGTGCCCGCCCGGGAGTCTACGAGCAGTACTTC.

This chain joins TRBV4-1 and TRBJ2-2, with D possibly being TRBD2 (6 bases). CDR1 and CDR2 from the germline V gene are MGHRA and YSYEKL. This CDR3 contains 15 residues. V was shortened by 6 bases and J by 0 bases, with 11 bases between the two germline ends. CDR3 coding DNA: TGCGCCAGCAGTCGGGACTCCACGAACACCGGGGAGCTGTTTTTT. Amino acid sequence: CASSRDSTNTGELFF.

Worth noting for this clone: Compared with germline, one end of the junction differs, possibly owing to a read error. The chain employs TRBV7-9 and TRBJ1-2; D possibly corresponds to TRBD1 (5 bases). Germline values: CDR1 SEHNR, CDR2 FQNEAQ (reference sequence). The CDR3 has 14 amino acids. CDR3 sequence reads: CASSPGTENYGCTF. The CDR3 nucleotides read TGTGCCAGCAGCCCGGGGACTGAGAACTATGGCTGCACCTTC.

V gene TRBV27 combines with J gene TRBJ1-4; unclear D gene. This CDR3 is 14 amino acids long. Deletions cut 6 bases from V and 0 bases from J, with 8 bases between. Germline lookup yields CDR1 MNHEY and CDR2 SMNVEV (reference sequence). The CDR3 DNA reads TGTGCCAGCAGGGAACTTGCAACTAATGAAAAACTGTTTTTT. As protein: CASRELATNEKLFF.

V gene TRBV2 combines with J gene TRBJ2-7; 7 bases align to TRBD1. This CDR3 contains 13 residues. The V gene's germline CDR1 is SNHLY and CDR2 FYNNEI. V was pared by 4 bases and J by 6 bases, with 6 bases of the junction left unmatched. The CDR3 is CASSGQGLVEQYF. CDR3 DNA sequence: TGTGCCAGCAGTGGACAGGGATTGGTCGAGCAGTACTTC. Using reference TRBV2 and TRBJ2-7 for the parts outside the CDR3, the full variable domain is EPEVTQTPSHQVTQMGQEVILRCVPISNHLYFYWYRQILGQKVEFLVSFYNNEISEKSEIFDDQFSVERPDGSNFTLKIRSTKLEDSAMYFCASSGQGLVEQYFGPGTRLTVT.

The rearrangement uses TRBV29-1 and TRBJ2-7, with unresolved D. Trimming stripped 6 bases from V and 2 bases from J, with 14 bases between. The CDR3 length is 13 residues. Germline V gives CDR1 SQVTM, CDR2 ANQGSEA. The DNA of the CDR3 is TGCAGCGTCCACACTGGCAGGCCCTACGAGCAGTACTTC. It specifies CSVHTGRPYEQYF.

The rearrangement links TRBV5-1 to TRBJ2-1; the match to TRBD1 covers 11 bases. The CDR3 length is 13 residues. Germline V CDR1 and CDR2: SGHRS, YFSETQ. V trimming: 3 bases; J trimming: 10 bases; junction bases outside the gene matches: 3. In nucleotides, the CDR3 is TGCGCCAGCAGCTGGACAGGGGGCTGGGAGCAGTTCTTC. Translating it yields CASSWTGGWEQFF.

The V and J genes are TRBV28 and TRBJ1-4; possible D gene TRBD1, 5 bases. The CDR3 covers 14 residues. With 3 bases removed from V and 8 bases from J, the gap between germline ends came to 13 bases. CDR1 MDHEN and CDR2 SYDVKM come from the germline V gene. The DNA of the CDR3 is TGTGCCAGCAGTTTTATGGGGGTTGAAGAAAAACTGTTTTTT. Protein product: CASSFMGVEEKLFF.

This CDR3 is CASSFSSSGELFF. DNA for the CDR3: TGTGCCAGCAGTTTTAGTAGCTCCGGGGAGCTGTTTTTT. The chain employs TRBV7-2 and TRBJ2-2; no definite D call. CDR3 size: 13 residues. Germline V gene sequence: CDR1 SGHTA, CDR2 FQGNSA. V lost 6 bases to trimming and J lost 6 bases, with 11 bases between them.

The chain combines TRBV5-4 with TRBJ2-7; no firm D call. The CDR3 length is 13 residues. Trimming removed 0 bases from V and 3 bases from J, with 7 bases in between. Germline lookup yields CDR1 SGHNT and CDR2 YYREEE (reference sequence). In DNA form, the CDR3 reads TGTGCCAGCAGCTTGGAAGGCGGCTACGAGCAGTACTTC. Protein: CASSLEGGYEQYF.